These 19 T cell receptor beta chains share one sample of origin, sequenced in a study of blood T cell repertoires in COVID-19. The method was immunoSEQ multiplex PCR; TCRdb's version includes in-frame clones alone and lacks a portion of them. The sample lists approximately 330,000 clones, roughly 89% occurring once. Input material: peripheral blood. Source of these receptors: a young man with COVID-19, enrolled during active disease.

A few counts support this clone. V usage is TRBV7-8 and J usage is TRBJ1-1, with D unclear. Germline values: CDR1 SGHVS, CDR2 FQNEAQ. V lost 2 bases and J lost 0, with 4 bases in between. CDR3 length equals 13 residues. CDR3 in amino acids: CASSLPLNTEAFF. DNA of the CDR3: TGTGCCAGCAGCTTACCCTTGAACACTGAAGCTTTCTTT.

V is TRBV6-5 and J is TRBJ1-5; perhaps TRBD1 as D (5 bases). Trimming left V 7 bases short and J 4 bases short, with 14 bases between. The CDR3 loop spans 14 amino acids. CDR1 is MNHEY, CDR2 SVGAGI, per germline. The CDR3 region is CASTARVGNQPQHF. The CDR3, as DNA: TGTGCCAGCACGGCCAGGGTGGGTAATCAGCCCCAGCATTTT.

The chain employs TRBV6-2 or TRBV6-3 and TRBJ1-1, with D hard to call. The germline gives CDR1 MNHEY, CDR2 SVGEGT. The CDR3 has 14 amino acids. V lost 2 bases, J lost 4 bases, and 11 bases lay in between. The CDR3 protein is CASSYGNSPTEAFF. The CDR3 DNA follows: TGTGCCAGCAGTTACGGCAACAGTCCCACTGAAGCTTTCTTT.

This chain uses TRBV30 with TRBJ2-3; TRBD1 is a possible D gene (6 bases). V was cut by 2 bases and J by 2 bases, with 14 bases left in between. The CDR3 has 15 amino acids. The germline CDR1 and CDR2 sequences are GTSNPN and SVGIG (reference sequence). The CDR3 DNA reads as TGTGCCTGGAGTCGGGGCAGGGGACCCACAGATACGCAGTATTTT. Amino acids: CAWSRGRGPTDTQYF.

The chain employs TRBV9 and TRBJ1-1; the D gene is possibly TRBD1 (6 bases). Germline CDR1 and CDR2: SGDLS and YYNGEE. V dropped 0 bases and J dropped 5 bases, with 8 bases sitting between them. The CDR3 sequence is 13 residues long. The CDR3 region has the DNA TGTGCCAGCAGCGTAGAGAGGGGGACTGAAGCTTTCTTT. It encodes CASSVERGTEAFF.

This chain joins TRBV10-3 and TRBJ2-3, with 11 bases identical to TRBD1. CDR1 is ENHRY and CDR2 is SYGVKD in the germline V gene. The V gene end was trimmed by 7 bases and the J gene end by 4 bases; junction bases not matched to a gene: 4. This CDR3 comprises 14 residues. CDR3 protein: CAITTGQGADTQYF. CDR3 bases: TGTGCCATCACCACGGGACAGGGGGCAGATACGCAGTATTTT.

On this clone: This same CDR3 is encoded by further DNA sequences in the sample. The chain links TRBV7-2 to TRBJ2-1, with a tentative D call TRBD2 (5 bases). CDR3 length: 13 residues. CDR1 and CDR2 from the germline V gene are SGHTA and FQGNSA. V was cut by 3 bases and J by 4 bases, with 7 bases left in between. CDR3 nucleotide sequence: TGTGCCAGCAGCTTGGAGCGGTACAATGAGCAGTTCTTC. It translates to CASSLERYNEQFF. Full variable domain (rest looked up from reference TRBV7-2 and TRBJ2-1): GAGVSQSPSNKVTEKGKDVELRCDPISGHTALYWYRQSLGQGLEFLIYFQGNSAPDKSGLPSDRFSAERTGGSVSTLTIQRTQQEDSAVYLCASSLERYNEQFFGPGTRLTVL.

The chain recombines TRBV27 with TRBJ2-7, with a weak D call TRBD1 (5 bases). The germline V gene encodes CDR1 MNHEY and CDR2 SMNVEV (reference sequence). V shed 2 bases and J shed 5 bases, with 13 bases lying between them. The CDR3 loop spans 14 amino acids. The CDR3 protein is CASSLGSRVHEQYF. The CDR3 nucleotides read TGTGCCAGCAGTTTAGGAAGCAGGGTCCACGAGCAGTACTTC.

The chain carries TRBV4-1 and TRBJ2-7; 9 bases are a match to TRBD1. CDR3 length: 18 amino acids. From germline, CDR1 is MGHRA and CDR2 YSYEKL. V gave up 2 bases and J gave up 1 base; unmatched junction bases: 12. The CDR3 here is CASSQRSMGTGKSYEQYF. In nucleotides, the CDR3 is TGCGCCAGCAGCCAAAGGTCGATGGGGACAGGGAAGTCCTACGAGCAGTACTTC.

V gene TRBV2 combines with J gene TRBJ2-3; TRBD1 aligns across 7 bases. V was clipped by 4 bases and J by 6 bases; unmatched bases: 7. From germline, CDR1 is SNHLY and CDR2 FYNNEI. CDR3 length: 14 amino acids. The CDR3 sequence: CASSGQGIVDTQYF. Here the CDR3 DNA reads TGTGCCAGCAGTGGACAGGGTATCGTGGATACGCAGTATTTT.

The chain uses TRBV6-2 or TRBV6-3 and TRBJ2-1; TRBD1 matches 8 bases. CDR1 and CDR2 from the germline V gene are MNHEY and SVGEGT. This CDR3 comprises 15 residues. Losses at the gene ends were 5 bases for V and 0 bases for J; bases not matched to a gene: 3. The CDR3 DNA sequence: TGTGCCAGCAGTCCCGGACAGGGCTCCTACAATGAGCAGTTCTTC. It yields the protein CASSPGQGSYNEQFF.

The CDR3 loop reads CASSLSQDRGVHGYTF. The CDR3 DNA reads as TGTGCCAGCAGCTTATCTCAGGACAGGGGCGTACATGGCTACACCTTC. The chain joins TRBV7-9 to TRBJ1-2; TRBD1 agrees at 9 bases. V was pared by 2 bases and J by 6 bases, with 10 bases of the junction left unmatched. This CDR3 contains 16 residues. Germline V gives CDR1 SEHNR, CDR2 FQNEAQ (reference sequence).

This rearrangement joins TRBV5-6 to TRBJ1-2, with 9 bases fitting TRBD1. CDR3 length equals 14 residues. CDR1 is SGHDT, CDR2 YYEEEE, per germline. V lost 9 bases to trimming and J lost 6 bases; unmatched junction nucleotides: 12. CDR3 residues: CATTTTGGGDGYTF. The DNA for the CDR3 is TGTGCCACCACGACGACAGGGGGAGGCGATGGCTACACCTTC.

The J gene is TRBJ1-1, the V gene TRBV28; no definite D call. This CDR3 has 14 residues. Germline V CDR1 and CDR2: MDHEN, SYDVKM. Trimming pared 3 bases from V and 1 base from J, leaving 9 bases between. The CDR3 here is CASSFRGGNTEAFF. The CDR3 DNA follows: TGTGCCAGCAGTTTTCGAGGCGGGAACACTGAAGCTTTCTTT.

The V call is TRBV4-2, the J call TRBJ2-2; 13 nucleotides align to TRBD2. J lost 4 bases, V lost 3 bases, and 11 bases had no gene match. The CDR3 consists of 19 residues. Germline CDR1 reads LGHNA; CDR2 reads YNFKEQ. CDR3 DNA sequence: TGTGCCAGCAGCCAGATTTTACTAGCGGGGGGGTCGAGCACCGGGGAGCTGTTTTTT. Protein sequence: CASSQILLAGGSSTGELFF.

The rearrangement links TRBV4-1 to TRBJ1-5, with D possibly matching TRBD1 (5 bases). Germline V gene lookup returns CDR1 MGHRA and CDR2 YSYEKL. The ends were cut back, 3 bases at V and 1 base at J, with 25 bases in the middle. This CDR3 spans 20 amino acids. CDR3 in DNA: TGCGCCAGCAGCCACCCGGGGCTGGGGGGTGTCTCTATCAGCAATCAGCCCCAGCATTTT. Amino acid sequence: CASSHPGLGGVSISNQPQHF.

The chain joins TRBV11-1 to TRBJ1-1, with 7 positions matching TRBD1. V shed 6 bases, J shed 1 base, and the junction held 8 bases outside the gene matches. This CDR3 region has 15 residues. CDR1 SGHAT and CDR2 FQDESV come from the germline V gene (reference sequence). This chain's CDR3 is CASRRTGVWNTEAFF. For the CDR3, the DNA is TGTGCCAGCAGACGAACAGGGGTTTGGAACACTGAAGCTTTCTTT. Complete variable domain (other parts from reference TRBV11-1 and TRBJ1-1): EAEVAQSPRYKITEKSQAVAFWCDPISGHATLYWYRQILGQGPELLVQFQDESVVDDSQLPKDRFSAERLKGVDSTLKIQPAELGDSAMYLCASRRTGVWNTEAFFGQGTRLTVV.

CDR3 in amino acids: CASSLQAQTTGYGYTF. CDR3 nucleotide sequence: TGTGCCAGCAGCTTACAAGCACAGACCACTGGCTATGGCTACACCTTC. The rearrangement joins TRBV9 to TRBJ1-2; D unclear. Trimming shortened V by 4 bases and J by 4 bases, and 20 bases separated the two germline ends. The V gene's germline CDR1 is SGDLS and CDR2 YYNGEE. This CDR3 comprises 16 residues.

This clone was counted a few times. The chain carries TRBV30 and TRBJ1-6; D ambiguous. Germline V gene lookup returns CDR1 GTSNPN and CDR2 SVGIG (reference sequence). V dropped 4 bases and J dropped 0 bases, with 7 bases sitting between them. This CDR3 has 14 residues. Written as DNA, the CDR3 is TGTGCCTGGAAGATTAGCTCCTATAATTCACCCCTCCACTTT. Amino acid sequence: CAWKISSYNSPLHF.